This T cell receptor (beta chain) stems from a study of OX40 agonist ivuxolimab in advanced cancers. Study overall: Anti-PD-1, anti-PD-L1 or anti-CTLA-4 therapy given earlier was allowed, and roughly 40% had some. Three patients, one with hepatocellular carcinoma and two with cutaneous melanoma, responded partially.

The assay was immunoSEQ multiplex PCR, and TCRdb's table has in-frame clones only and misses some. Among over 9,500 clones listed, 90% were seen once. Germline V lookup: CDR1 MGHRA, CDR2 YSYEKL. V shed 3 bases and J 4 bases; nucleotides not matched to a gene: 4. This CDR3 comprises 15 residues. Prior autoimmune disease or systemic immunosuppression barred patients. For this clone: The antigen is undetermined.

Findings and caveats of the study: The expanded peripheral T cells' antigen specificity was not determined.

The sample was CD4+ or CD8+ T cells sorted from blood, taken in a trial of the OX40 agonist ivuxolimab. The chain joins TRBV4-1 to TRBJ1-1; 11 bases align to TRBD1. This receptor was obtained from an adult with an advanced solid tumor such as melanoma, head and neck, liver or kidney cancer. Written as DNA, the CDR3 is TGCGCCAGCAGCCACCCAGGGACAGGGGGCACTGAAGCTTTCTTT. This gives the protein CASSHPGTGGTEAFF.